This T cell receptor (beta chain) is from a study of cytomegalovirus exposure and HLA in healthy donors. CDR1 and CDR2 from the germline V gene are SGHTS and YDEGEE. The V end lost 4 bases, the J end lost 4 bases, and 16 bases lay between the germline ends. The CDR3 totals 15 residues. Study results and caveats: Researchers reportedly found TCR beta sequences accurately predicted most subjects' HLA-A and HLA-B alleles.

Worth noting for this clone: Its target is not known.

Researchers ran the PCR with 60 Vbeta and 13 Jbeta primers. Assay used: immunoSEQ multiplex PCR; TCRdb lists only in-frame clones, some missing. The sample lists about 170,000 clones, around 80% occurring once. This sequence joins TRBV5-8 and TRBJ2-3; D perhaps matches TRBD1 (5 bases). The sequenced sample was PBMCs. This clonotype was sampled from a woman between 45 and 60 years old in good health and CMV-seropositive. The CDR3 sequence is CASSLNRQRSDTQYF. CDR3 in DNA: TGTGCCAGCAGCCTCAACAGGCAGAGGTCAGATACGCAGTATTTT.